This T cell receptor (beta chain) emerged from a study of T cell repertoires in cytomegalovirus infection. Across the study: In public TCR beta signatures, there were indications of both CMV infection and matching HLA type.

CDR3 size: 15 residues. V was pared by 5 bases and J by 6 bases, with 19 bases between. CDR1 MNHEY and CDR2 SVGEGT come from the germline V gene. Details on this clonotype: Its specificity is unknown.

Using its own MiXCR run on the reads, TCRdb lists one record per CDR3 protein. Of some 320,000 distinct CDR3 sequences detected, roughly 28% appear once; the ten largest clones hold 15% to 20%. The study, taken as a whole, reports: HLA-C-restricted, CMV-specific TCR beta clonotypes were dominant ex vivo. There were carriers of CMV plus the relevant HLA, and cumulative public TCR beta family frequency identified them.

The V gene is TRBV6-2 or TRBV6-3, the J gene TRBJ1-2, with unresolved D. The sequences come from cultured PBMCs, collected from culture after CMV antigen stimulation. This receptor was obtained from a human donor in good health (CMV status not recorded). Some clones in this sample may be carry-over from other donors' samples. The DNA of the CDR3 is TGTGCCAGCAGTATTCCCACAACAGCGGGAAATGGCTACACCTTC. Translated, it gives CASSIPTTAGNGYTF.